The 10 T cell receptor beta chains reported below all come from one sample, sequenced in a study of identical twins. TCRdb recomputed calls from the 5' RACE reads with MiXCR, one row per CDR3 protein. The table has nearly 200,000 distinct CDR3 sequences, more than 15% seen once; the top ten hold over 35%. These sequences were also reported in another study, on T cells expressing NK-cell markers.

Sequenced: CD8+ T cells sorted from blood. These receptors all come from a woman aged 18-35 years in good health.

V and J are TRBV7-8 and TRBJ2-1, with 10 nucleotides matching TRBD2. V was clipped by 5 bases and J by 2 bases; unmatched bases: 3. Looked up from germline, CDR1 is SGHVS and CDR2 is FQNEAQ. The CDR3 length is 15 residues. CDR3 in DNA: TGTGCCAGCAGCAGAGCGGGGGGGCCCTACAATGAGCAGTTCTTC. It translates to CASSRAGGPYNEQFF.

The rearrangement joins TRBV20-1 to TRBJ2-7; D unresolved. This CDR3 region has 14 residues. CDR1 DFQATT and CDR2 SNEGSKA come from the germline V gene (reference sequence). Trimming removed 6 bases at V and 7 bases at J, with 22 bases between. CDR3 in amino acids: CSANPGGMALEQYF. The CDR3 DNA reads as TGCAGTGCAAACCCGGGCGGCATGGCTTTGGAGCAGTACTTC.

The rearrangement joins TRBV20-1 to TRBJ2-5; TRBD2 aligns across 12 bases. Germline V gives CDR1 DFQATT, CDR2 SNEGSKA (reference sequence). The V segment lost 5 bases and the J segment 2 bases; nucleotides outside the gene matches: 9. The CDR3 sequence is 16 residues long. This chain's CDR3 is CSAGPSGRALQETQYF. The CDR3 DNA follows: TGCAGTGCTGGGCCTAGCGGGAGGGCCCTACAAGAGACCCAGTACTTC.

The chain carries TRBV13 and TRBJ2-3, with TRBD1 matching over 9 bases. With V trimmed by 7 bases and J by 4 bases, 12 bases remained unmatched. The germline CDR1 and CDR2 sequences are PRHDT and FYEKMQ (reference sequence). The CDR3 consists of 16 residues. Here the CDR3 DNA reads TGTGCCAGCAATGCGGCCGGGACAGGGCTCGCAGATACGCAGTATTTT. Protein: CASNAAGTGLADTQYF.

V gene TRBV25-1 combines with J gene TRBJ1-1; D is undetermined. Germline V gene data show CDR1 as MGHDK and CDR2 as SYGVNS. The germline V and J ends were trimmed by 1 base and 4 bases, with 10 bases remaining between them. This CDR3 contains 14 residues. This chain's CDR3 is CASSELNSLTEAFF. The CDR3 nucleotides are TGTGCCAGCAGTGAATTGAACAGCCTCACTGAAGCTTTCTTT.

In its sample, this clonotype was seen a few times. The chain employs TRBV7-6 and TRBJ2-3; D gene ambiguous. Germline loops: CDR1 SGHVS, CDR2 FNYEAQ. The V end lost 1 base, the J end lost 2 bases, and 7 bases lay between the germline ends. This CDR3 spans 14 amino acids. This CDR3 reads CASSLDDPTDTQYF. The CDR3 nucleotides are TGTGCCAGCAGCTTAGATGACCCCACAGATACGCAGTATTTT.

This chain links TRBV12-3 or TRBV12-4 with TRBJ2-3; D is unresolved. V lost 5 bases, J lost 0 bases, and 6 bases lay in between. CDR3 length: 13 residues. The CDR3, as DNA: TGTGCCAGCAGTACCGCTAGCACAGATACGCAGTATTTT. It yields the protein CASSTASTDTQYF.

V and J are TRBV4-1 and TRBJ2-1; D possibly uses TRBD1 or TRBD2 (5 bases each). Looked up from germline, CDR1 is MGHRA and CDR2 is YSYEKL. This CDR3 comprises 15 residues. Trimming pared 0 bases from V and 3 bases from J, leaving 9 bases between. The CDR3 DNA follows: TGCGCCAGCAGCCAAGACGGGGACGACTACAATGAGCAGTTCTTC. Residues: CASSQDGDDYNEQFF.

The rearrangement links TRBV13 to TRBJ2-1, with 14 bases identical to TRBD2. CDR1 PRHDT and CDR2 FYEKMQ come from the germline V gene (reference sequence). V was pared by 5 bases and J by 7 bases, with 7 bases of the junction left unmatched. The CDR3 consists of 16 residues. The CDR3 is CASSHPTSGRGNEQFF. The CDR3 nucleotides read TGTGCCAGCAGCCATCCGACTAGCGGGAGGGGAAATGAGCAGTTCTTC.

This clonotype was detected a few times. The gene calls are TRBV10-3 and TRBJ2-7, with D possibly TRBD2 on 5 matching bases. Germline CDR1 is ENHRY and CDR2 is SYGVKD. The CDR3 is 16 residues long. Trimming left V 0 bases short and J 2 bases short, with 14 bases between. The CDR3 protein is CAISESDSARPYEQYF. The CDR3 bases are TGTGCCATCAGTGAGTCGGACTCGGCTCGTCCCTACGAGCAGTACTTC.